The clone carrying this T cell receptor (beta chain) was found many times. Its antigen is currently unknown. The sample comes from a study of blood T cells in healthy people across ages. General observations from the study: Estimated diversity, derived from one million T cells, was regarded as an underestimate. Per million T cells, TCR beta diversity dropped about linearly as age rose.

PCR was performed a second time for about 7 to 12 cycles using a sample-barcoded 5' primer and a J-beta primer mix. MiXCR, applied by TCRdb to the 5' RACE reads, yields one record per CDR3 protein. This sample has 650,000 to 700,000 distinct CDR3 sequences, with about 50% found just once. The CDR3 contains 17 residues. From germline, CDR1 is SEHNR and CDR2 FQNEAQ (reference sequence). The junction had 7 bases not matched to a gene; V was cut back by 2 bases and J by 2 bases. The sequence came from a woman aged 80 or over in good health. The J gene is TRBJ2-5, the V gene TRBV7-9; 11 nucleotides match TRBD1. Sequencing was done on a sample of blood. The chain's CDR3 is CASSLLDRGRLQETQYF. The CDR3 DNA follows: TGTGCCAGCAGCTTATTGGACAGGGGGCGTCTTCAAGAGACCCAGTACTTC.